A selection of T cell receptor beta chains follows, all from one sample in a study of stem cell transplantation in POMP-related autoinflammatory disease. Generated by immunoSEQ multiplex PCR, the TCRdb table keeps only in-frame clones and is missing some. The sample holds some 30,000 clones; roughly 88% are singletons and the top ten take approximately 0.72%. Material: CD4+ T cells from PBMCs, obtained before stem cell transplantation. The receptors stem from a human donor with POMP-related autoinflammation and immune dysregulation (PRAID). The CDR3 runs from the conserved cysteine through the conserved F or W. D genes are given only for firm matches. Clone size, where shown, is once, few, many, or a class for clones that have expanded.

j_call	v_call	d_call	clone_size	cdr3_nt	cdr3_aa
TRBJ2-7	TRBV4-2	NA	NA	TGTGCCAGCAGCCAAGATGGGGTCTCCTACGAGCAGTACTTC	CASSQDGVSYEQYF
TRBJ2-3	TRBV19	TRBD2	NA	TGTGCCACCGGACTAGCCGTCAGCACAGATACGCAGTATTTT	CATGLAVSTDTQYF
TRBJ2-3	TRBV5-1	TRBD2	NA	TGCGCCAGCAGCTTGGTGACTAGCGGGGGGGTAGATACGCAGTATTTT	CASSLVTSGGVDTQYF
TRBJ2-7	TRBV4-1	NA	NA	TGCGCCAGCAGCCAAGATCAGGGGGGGTACGAGCAGTACTTC	CASSQDQGGYEQYF
TRBJ2-2	TRBV21-1	NA	NA	TGTGCAGGGGGTCCGAACACCGGGGAGCTGTTTTTT	CAGGPNTGELFF
TRBJ2-7	TRBV6-1	NA	NA	TGTGCCAGCAGTGAAAGTTTGGACGCGTCGTACGAGCAGTACTTC	CASSESLDASYEQYF
TRBJ2-4	TRBV28	NA	NA	TGTGCCAGCAGTGTTCAGGGTTACATTCAGTACTTC	CASSVQGYIQYF
TRBJ1-5	TRBV5-4	NA	few	TGTGCCAGCAGCTTGGCCGGCAATCAGCCCCAGCATTTT	CASSLAGNQPQHF
TRBJ1-6	TRBV10-3	NA	NA	TGTGCCAGCGGCGCAGGGGCGGTCTCACCCCTCCACTTT	CASGAGAVSPLHF
TRBJ1-4	TRBV6-5	NA	once	TGTGCCAGCAGCGCGTCACCTGCAACTAATGAAAAACTGTTTTTT	CASSASPATNEKLFF
TRBJ2-3	TRBV28	TRBD2	NA	TGTGCCAGCAGCGTCCTAGCGGGAGAGAGAAGCACAGATACGCAGTATTTT	CASSVLAGERSTDTQYF
TRBJ1-2	TRBV6-1	NA	NA	TGTGCCAGCATACGGAGGGCTAACTATGGCTACACCTTC	CASIRRANYGYTF
TRBJ2-2	TRBV7-9	TRBD1	NA	TGTGCCAGCAGCTTTTCCGGGACAGGGGGTGCCGGGGAGCTGTTTTTT	CASSFSGTGGAGELFF
TRBJ2-5	TRBV7-9	TRBD1	NA	TGTGCCAGCTTGGAACAGGGGTACCAAGAGACCCAGTACTTC	CASLEQGYQETQYF
TRBJ1-1	TRBV6-6	NA	NA	TGTGCCAGCAGTTACTCTGGGCAGCTGAACACTGAAGCTTTCTTT	CASSYSGQLNTEAFF
TRBJ2-1	TRBV6-1	NA	NA	TGTGCCAGCAGTGAAGTATGGGAACAGGGGGGGAGCAATGAGCAGTTCTTC	CASSEVWEQGGSNEQFF
TRBJ1-2	TRBV25-1	NA	NA	TGTGCCAGCAGTGACTTAACAGAGGGCTACACCTTC	CASSDLTEGYTF
TRBJ1-1	TRBV6-4	NA	NA	TGTGCCAGCCGGAACACTGAAGCTTTCTTT	CASRNTEAFF
TRBJ1-3	TRBV9	NA	NA	TGTGCCAGCAGCGTTTCGGGGATCGGAAACACCATATATTTT	CASSVSGIGNTIYF
TRBJ2-7	TRBV6-5	TRBD1	NA	TGTGCCAGCAGTTACGACGGGACAGGGGGCCACGAGCAGTACTTC	CASSYDGTGGHEQYF
TRBJ1-2	TRBV11-2	NA	NA	TGTGCCAGCAGCCATATCCAGACCTATGGCTACACCTTC	CASSHIQTYGYTF
TRBJ2-7	TRBV6-1	NA	once	TGTGCCAGCAGAATCACGGGGGCAACCTACGAGCAGTACTTC	CASRITGATYEQYF
TRBJ1-5	TRBV19	NA	NA	TGTGCCAGTAGACTCCGGGGGGGCGGATTGGGCAATCAGCCCCAGCATTTT	CASRLRGGGLGNQPQHF
TRBJ2-3	TRBV9	NA	NA	TGTGCCAGCAGCGTAGGCAGGGCCCCAGATACGCAGTATTTT	CASSVGRAPDTQYF
TRBJ2-5	TRBV5-4	NA	NA	TGTGCCAGCAGCTTGGTCCAGGTCCAAGAGACCCAGTACTTC	CASSLVQVQETQYF
TRBJ1-3	TRBV4-1	NA	NA	TGCGCCAGCAGTCGCGCCCACCTAGACAGTCCTGGAAACACCATATATTTT	CASSRAHLDSPGNTIYF
TRBJ2-7	TRBV18	NA	few	TGTGCCAGCTCACCAGGGGAAGGCCACGAGCAGTACTTC	CASSPGEGHEQYF
TRBJ1-2	TRBV6-1	TRBD1	NA	TGTGCCAGCATCAACAGGGGCCGGTATGGCTACACCTTC	CASINRGRYGYTF
TRBJ2-5	TRBV5-1	TRBD1	NA	TGCGCCAGCAGCGCGTACAGGGGCTATACCTCAGAGACCCAGTACTTC	CASSAYRGYTSETQYF
TRBJ1-2	TRBV5-4	TRBD1	NA	TGTGCCAGCAGCACGACGCCTAAAGGGGGCCAGAGTGGCTACACCTTC	CASSTTPKGGQSGYTF
TRBJ2-7	TRBV28	NA	NA	TGTGCCAGCACCCGACCCGTCGGAGACGAGCAGTACTTC	CASTRPVGDEQYF
TRBJ1-4	TRBV7-9	TRBD1	NA	TGTGCCAGCAGCCGGACAGGGAATAATGAAAAACTGTTTTTT	CASSRTGNNEKLFF
TRBJ2-5	TRBV5-4	NA	NA	TGTGCCAGCAGCTTGGCCAACAGGGTGGAGACCCAGTACTTC	CASSLANRVETQYF
TRBJ2-1	TRBV18	NA	NA	TGTGCCAGCTCCCTCTTAGGAGGGCCAGGGGACAATGAGCAGTTCTTC	CASSLLGGPGDNEQFF
TRBJ1-1	TRBV6-5	TRBD1	NA	TGTGCCAGCAGTTACAGTGGGACAGGGGACTTTGAAGCTTTCTTT	CASSYSGTGDFEAFF
TRBJ2-3	TRBV5-1	NA	NA	TGCGCCAGCAGCTTGGTGGAGGGGAGGACAGATACGCAGTATTTT	CASSLVEGRTDTQYF
TRBJ2-3	TRBV6-5	NA	NA	TGTGCCAGCAGTTCCCCACTAGGGAATACGCAGTATTTT	CASSSPLGNTQYF
TRBJ2-2	TRBV5-1	NA	NA	TGCGCCAGCAGCTTGGGTACGGAAAACACCGGGGAGCTGTTTTTT	CASSLGTENTGELFF
TRBJ2-7	TRBV28	NA	NA	TGTGCCAGCAGTACCCGTTGGAACGAGCAGTACTTC	CASSTRWNEQYF
TRBJ2-5	TRBV28	NA	once	TGTGCCAGCGGTAGGCGACATACCCAAGAGACCCAGTACTTC	CASGRRHTQETQYF
TRBJ2-7	TRBV6-5	NA	NA	TGTGCCAGCAGTTACCGAGGAGGGGACGAGCAGTACTTC	CASSYRGGDEQYF
TRBJ1-3	TRBV6-6	TRBD1	NA	TGTGCCAGCAGTCGCTCAAGGGACAGTGGAAACACCATATATTTT	CASSRSRDSGNTIYF
TRBJ2-5	TRBV5-1	TRBD1	NA	TGCGCCAGCGGGGGACAGCCTTCCCAAGAGACCCAGTACTTC	CASGGQPSQETQYF
TRBJ1-4	TRBV5-6	TRBD1	NA	TGTGCCAGCAGCTTGATGGTCCGGGACAGAAATGAAAAACTGTTTTTT	CASSLMVRDRNEKLFF
TRBJ2-2	TRBV5-1	TRBD2	few	TGCGCCAGCAGCTTTGGGACTAGCGGGAGTACCGGGGAGCTGTTTTTT	CASSFGTSGSTGELFF
TRBJ2-6	TRBV5-4	TRBD1	NA	TGTGCCAGCAGCTTGAGGGACAGGCCCTCTGGGGCCAACGTCCTGACTTTC	CASSLRDRPSGANVLTF
TRBJ2-5	TRBV9	TRBD2	NA	TGTGCCAGCAGCGTGACCCCGCGGGGGGGCCCTGAGACCCAGTACTTC	CASSVTPRGGPETQYF
TRBJ1-2	TRBV6-1	NA	once	TGTGCCACCTCTACCGGGGCCGGCTATGGCTACACCTTC	CATSTGAGYGYTF
TRBJ1-1	TRBV7-9	TRBD1	NA	TGTGCCAGCAGCCAGGGACAGGGCCTCACTGAAGCTTTCTTT	CASSQGQGLTEAFF
TRBJ1-3	TRBV5-1	TRBD1	NA	TGCGCCAGCAGCTTACAGGGGGCTATCTCTGGAAACACCATATATTTT	CASSLQGAISGNTIYF
TRBJ2-7	TRBV20-1	NA	once	TGCAGTGCTAGATCCGAGTACGAGCAGTACTTC	CSARSEYEQYF